The rows below give T cell receptor beta chains drawn from one sample of a study of T cell changes during pregnancy in multiple sclerosis. The method was immunoSEQ multiplex PCR; TCRdb's version includes in-frame clones alone and lacks a portion of them. The repertoire has fewer than 65,000 clones, 91% of them found once; the top ten carry 2.2%. The sequencing here drew on peripheral blood, taken in the third trimester of pregnancy. Receptor source: a female donor in good health, enrolled as a control in a pregnancy study. The CDR3 runs from the conserved cysteine through the conserved F or W. A D gene is named only where the DNA matches it firmly. Where a row states a size, it is once, few, many or the class of an expanded clone; other rows omit it.

>TRBJ2-7|TRBV5-4|-|TRBD2
CASSPLGGAGTYEQYF
TGTGCCAGCAGCCCCCTGGGAGGAGCGGGAACATACGAGCAGTACTTC
>TRBJ2-3|TRBV2|-|TRBD1
CASSGRGRGTDTQYF
TGTGCCAGCAGCGGCAGGGGGCGCGGCACAGATACGCAGTATTTT
>TRBJ2-7|TRBV19|-|-
CASSIGALTTTYEQYF
TGTGCCAGTAGTATAGGGGCCCTGACTACTACCTACGAGCAGTACTTC
>TRBJ2-3|TRBV11-3|-|-
CASSLGAEDTQYF
TGTGCCAGCAGCTTGGGGGCCGAAGATACGCAGTATTTT
>TRBJ2-5|TRBV6-5|-|-
CASSYSTGLGETQYF
TGTGCCAGCAGTTACTCGACGGGGTTAGGGGAGACCCAGTACTTC
>TRBJ2-1|TRBV11-2|-|TRBD1
CASSSGTGSEQFF
TGTGCCAGCAGCTCCGGGACAGGGAGTGAGCAGTTCTTC
>TRBJ2-5|TRBV5-1|-|-
CASSLGGYQETQYF
TGCGCCAGCAGCTTGGGGGGCTACCAAGAGACCCAGTACTTC
>TRBJ1-5|TRBV18|-|-
CASWSGNSNQPQHF
TGTGCCAGCTGGTCAGGGAATAGCAATCAGCCCCAGCATTTT
>TRBJ2-2|TRBV29-1|few|-
CSVGTGRNTGELFF
TGCAGCGTTGGAACCGGGAGGAACACCGGGGAGCTGTTTTTT
>TRBJ2-2|TRBV5-4|many|TRBD1
CASSSPTDREFGELFF
TGTGCCAGCAGCTCCCCCACGGACAGGGAGTTTGGTGAGCTGTTTTTT
>TRBJ2-5|TRBV15|-|-
CATSRGGSGGKETQYF
TGTGCCACCAGCAGAGGTGGTAGTGGGGGGAAGGAGACCCAGTACTTC
>TRBJ2-1|TRBV29-1|-|-
CSVGWGDNEQFF
TGCAGCGTTGGGTGGGGGGACAATGAGCAGTTCTTC
>TRBJ1-2|TRBV21-1|-|-
CASSNGDRAGGGYTF
TGTGCCAGCAGCAACGGGGACAGGGCCGGGGGTGGCTACACCTTC
>TRBJ2-7|TRBV11-2|many|TRBD2
CASSFLSGRALLRYF
TGTGCCAGCAGCTTCTTGAGCGGGAGGGCCCTACTTCGGTACTTC
>TRBJ2-3|TRBV30|-|TRBD2
CAWSGGVWGADTQYF
TGTGCCTGGAGCGGGGGGGTTTGGGGGGCAGATACGCAGTATTTT
>TRBJ1-2|TRBV15|-|-
CATSRVPATGLENGYTF
TGTGCCACCAGCAGAGTTCCTGCCACAGGGTTAGAGAATGGCTACACCTTC
>TRBJ2-7|TRBV29-1|-|TRBD2
CSVVGRERPEQYF
TGCAGCGTTGTTGGGCGGGAGCGTCCCGAGCAGTACTTC
>TRBJ1-1|TRBV28|-|TRBD1
CASSFTGQGSSEAFF
TGTGCCAGCAGTTTCACGGGACAGGGATCGTCTGAAGCTTTCTTT
>TRBJ2-7|TRBV7-9|-|TRBD1
CASSSGQGTVHEQYF
TGTGCCAGCAGCTCCGGACAGGGGACGGTCCACGAGCAGTACTTC
>TRBJ2-2|TRBV6-5|-|-
CASSYSSETGELFF
TGTGCCAGCAGTTACTCTTCTGAGACCGGGGAGCTGTTTTTT
>TRBJ1-5|TRBV15|-|-
CATSREGRSNQPQHF
TGTGCCACCAGCAGAGAGGGGAGAAGCAATCAGCCCCAGCATTTT
>TRBJ2-7|TRBV5-1|-|-
CASSLDPSSYEQYF
TGCGCCAGCAGCTTGGATCCGAGCTCCTACGAGCAGTACTTC
>TRBJ2-2|TRBV19|few|TRBD1
CASSRGQGDTGELFF
TGTGCCAGTAGTCGGGGACAGGGAGACACCGGGGAGCTGTTTTTT
>TRBJ1-2|TRBV15|-|-
CATSRGQDPYGYTF
TGTGCCACCAGCAGAGGACAGGACCCCTATGGCTACACCTTC
>TRBJ2-7|TRBV28|-|-
CASGSSGAYEQYF
TGTGCCAGCGGTTCCTCAGGGGCCTACGAGCAGTACTTC
>TRBJ2-2|TRBV18|-|TRBD2
CASSPRLAGFRDHSGELFF
TGTGCCAGCTCCCCGAGACTAGCGGGATTTCGTGATCACTCCGGGGAGCTGTTTTTT
>TRBJ2-7|TRBV10-3|-|TRBD2
CAISELAGGYEQYF
TGTGCCATCAGTGAGTTAGCGGGAGGGTACGAGCAGTACTTC
>TRBJ1-2|TRBV25-1|-|-
CASSTHQGYSGGYTF
TGTGCCAGCAGTACACACCAGGGGTACTCGGGGGGCTACACCTTC
>TRBJ2-4|TRBV2|-|TRBD2
CASMTGGMAKNIQYF
TGTGCCAGCATGACGGGGGGGATGGCCAAAAACATTCAGTACTTC
>TRBJ2-5|TRBV19|-|TRBD2
CASSGGTSLETQYF
TGTGCCAGTAGTGGAGGGACTAGCCTAGAGACCCAGTACTTC
>TRBJ2-7|TRBV5-1|-|-
CASSLRQDSYEQYF
TGCGCCAGCAGCTTGAGGCAGGATTCCTACGAGCAGTACTTC
>TRBJ2-7|TRBV14|-|-
CASSQTGADEQYF
TGTGCCAGCAGCCAGACAGGTGCTGACGAGCAGTACTTC
>TRBJ1-2|TRBV28|few|TRBD1
CASSPGQGPYGYTF
TGTGCCAGCAGCCCAGGACAGGGGCCCTATGGCTACACCTTC
>TRBJ1-2|TRBV19|-|-
CASSIRFDSLSNYGYTF
TGTGCCAGTAGTATAAGGTTTGACAGCCTTTCTAACTATGGCTACACCTTC
>TRBJ2-7|TRBV4-1|-|TRBD2
CASSQGIAGGVSLEQYF
TGCGCCAGCAGCCAAGGGATAGCGGGAGGGGTTAGTCTCGAGCAGTACTTC
>TRBJ2-1|TRBV5-4|-|TRBD2
CASSLEGLAGGPGNEQFF
TGTGCCAGCAGCTTGGAGGGACTAGCGGGGGGGCCCGGCAATGAGCAGTTCTTC
>TRBJ1-1|TRBV7-9|-|-
CASSPAGVGNTEAFF
TGTGCCAGCAGCCCGGCGGGAGTAGGAAACACTGAAGCTTTCTTT
>TRBJ1-3|TRBV11-3|-|-
CASSQEHWTETSGNTIYF
TGTGCCAGCAGTCAAGAGCATTGGACAGAGACCTCTGGAAACACCATATATTTT
>TRBJ2-7|TRBV6-1|-|-
CASSEVGGPPYEQYF
TGTGCCAGCAGTGAAGTTGGGGGCCCCCCCTACGAGCAGTACTTC
>TRBJ1-4|TRBV18|-|-
CASSPRGSYEKLFF
TGTGCCAGCTCACCTAGGGGGTCTTACGAAAAACTGTTTTTT
>TRBJ2-2|TRBV11-1|-|-
CAAGGHGPGELFF
TGTGCCGCCGGGGGGCACGGCCCCGGGGAGCTGTTTTTT
>TRBJ2-5|TRBV19|few|-
CASSIRTQETQYF
TGTGCCAGTAGTATACGTACTCAAGAGACCCAGTACTTC
>TRBJ1-5|TRBV9|-|TRBD1
CASSVEEGAAQPQHF
TGTGCCAGCAGCGTAGAAGAGGGGGCTGCACAGCCCCAGCATTTT
>TRBJ2-2|TRBV5-4|-|-
CASSWPGHDTGELFF
TGTGCCAGCAGCTGGCCGGGACATGACACCGGGGAGCTGTTTTTT
>TRBJ1-2|TRBV5-1|-|-
CASSYRTGSPGYTF
TGCGCCAGCAGCTATCGCACCGGGAGTCCCGGCTACACCTTC
>TRBJ1-5|TRBV30|-|TRBD1
CAWSSGTGVGFSNQPQHF
TGTGCCTGGAGCAGCGGGACAGGGGTCGGTTTTAGCAATCAGCCCCAGCATTTT
>TRBJ2-1|TRBV10-1|-|-
CASSEGPQVKNEQFF
TGCGCCAGCAGCGAGGGTCCGCAGGTCAAGAATGAGCAGTTCTTC
>TRBJ2-5|TRBV27|-|-
CAPLRQQETQYF
TGTGCCCCCCTGAGGCAGCAAGAGACCCAGTACTTC
>TRBJ1-4|TRBV7-8|-|-
CASSPGLEKLFF
TGTGCCAGCAGCCCGGGTTTGGAAAAACTGTTTTTT
>TRBJ1-5|TRBV19|-|-
CASSAGGNQPQHF
TGTGCCAGTAGTGCAGGGGGCAATCAGCCCCAGCATTTT
>TRBJ1-1|TRBV27|-|TRBD1
CASSRQGGDTEAFF
TGTGCCAGCAGTCGACAGGGGGGGGACACTGAAGCTTTCTTT
>TRBJ2-7|TRBV21-1|-|-
CASSKVLGGAYEQYF
TGTGCCAGCAGCAAAGTACTAGGCGGTGCCTACGAGCAGTACTTC
>TRBJ1-1|TRBV28|-|-
CASRMGTFNTEAFF
TGTGCCAGCAGGATGGGGACATTCAACACTGAAGCTTTCTTT
>TRBJ1-2|TRBV6-6|-|-
CASSYLRGGYTF
TGTGCCAGCAGTTACCTCAGGGGTGGCTACACCTTC
>TRBJ1-2|TRBV2|-|-
CASSPMEGLTNYGYTF
TGTGCCAGCAGCCCAATGGAGGGACTCACTAACTATGGCTACACCTTC